This record concerns one T cell receptor (beta chain) sequence. These data come from a study of blood T cell repertoires in COVID-19. Overall study: COVID-19 samples from acute and convalescent phases originated in the United States, Italy and Spain.

Sequenced by immunoSEQ multiplex PCR; TCRdb stores in-frame clones only, minus some. The sample consists of some 180,000 clones, roughly 84% of them appearing once. The study assigned cohorts using participant-reported clinical history. The source material was PBMCs or T cells enriched from blood (not recorded which). This TCR was recovered from a woman in her twenties or thirties who had been exposed to COVID-19.

The CDR3 bases are TGTGCCAGTAGTAGCGGGGAATTCGGGGTCTTGACTGGAAACACCATATATTTT. It translates to CASSSGEFGVLTGNTIYF. The V and J genes are TRBV19 and TRBJ1-3; D call uncertain. The V gene lost 4 bases and the J gene lost 2 bases, with 21 bases spanning the gap. This CDR3 is built from 18 residues. Germline lookup yields CDR1 LNHDA and CDR2 SQIVND (reference sequence).